These T cell receptor beta chains were read from a single sample in a study of T cell changes during pregnancy in multiple sclerosis. Method: immunoSEQ multiplex PCR; TCRdb's copy keeps in-frame clones and lacks some. This table has around 60,000 clones, roughly 92% appearing once. The sequencing here drew on peripheral blood, taken in the second trimester of pregnancy. The receptors come from a female donor with multiple sclerosis, enrolled in a pregnancy study. Each CDR3 is given with its conserved first and last residue. The D gene is left open where the match is weak. Clone size, where shown, is once, few, many, or a class for clones that have expanded.

CDR3 | DNA | J | D | size | V
CASSFPSGDNSWFF | TGCGCCAGCAGCTTCCCGTCCGGGGACAATTCGTGGTTCTTC | TRBJ2-1 | . | once | TRBV5-1
CASSFPQGNTEAFF | TGCGCCAGCAGCTTCCCTCAGGGGAACACTGAAGCTTTCTTT | TRBJ1-1 | . | . | TRBV5-1
CASSPGQGIDSGNTIYF | TGTGCCAGCAGCCCCGGACAGGGGATAGACTCTGGAAACACCATATATTTT | TRBJ1-3 | TRBD1 | . | TRBV7-6
CASSQNPSGEQFF | TGCGCCAGCAGCCAAAACCCGTCCGGTGAGCAGTTCTTC | TRBJ2-1 | . | . | TRBV5-1
CASSVGWTGGGDTQYF | TGTGCCAGCAGCGTGGGTTGGACGGGAGGGGGAGATACGCAGTATTTT | TRBJ2-3 | TRBD2 | . | TRBV9
CASSQGRYNEQFF | TGTGCCAGCAGCCAGGGAAGATACAATGAGCAGTTCTTC | TRBJ2-1 | . | . | TRBV6-5
CASSGGGTDTQYF | TGTGCCAGCTCCGGGGGAGGCACAGATACGCAGTATTTT | TRBJ2-3 | . | . | TRBV18
CASSLDGGSYEQYF | TGTGCCAGCAGCTTGGATGGGGGGTCCTACGAGCAGTACTTC | TRBJ2-7 | . | . | TRBV5-5
CASSAFRDRVIYEQYF | TGTGCCAGCAGCGCTTTCCGGGACAGGGTAATCTACGAGCAGTACTTC | TRBJ2-7 | TRBD1 | once | TRBV28
CASSWRGDEQFF | TGCGCCAGCAGCTGGAGGGGCGATGAGCAGTTCTTC | TRBJ2-1 | . | . | TRBV5-1
CASRQVISSYNEQFF | TGTGCCAGTAGACAGGTTATCAGCTCCTACAATGAGCAGTTCTTC | TRBJ2-1 | . | . | TRBV19
CASSLGAGVDQPQHF | TGCGCCAGCAGCTTGGGTGCAGGGGTAGATCAGCCCCAGCATTTT | TRBJ1-5 | . | . | TRBV5-1
CAAAAGTKHFYEQYF | TGTGCCGCCGCAGCCGGGACTAAACATTTCTACGAGCAGTACTTC | TRBJ2-7 | TRBD2 | . | TRBV28
CASSQSLDRAAEAFF | TGTGCCAGCAGCCAATCTTTGGACAGGGCTGCTGAAGCTTTCTTT | TRBJ1-1 | TRBD1 | . | TRBV6-6
CAWGGDLNSNTQYF | TGTGCCTGGGGGGGGGACCTAAACAGTAATACGCAGTATTTT | TRBJ2-3 | TRBD2 | . | TRBV30
CASSVDREGLGGELFF | TGTGCCAGCAGCGTAGACCGGGAGGGCCTCGGCGGGGAGCTGTTTTTT | TRBJ2-2 | TRBD2 | . | TRBV9
CASSQVGQGVVETQYF | TGCGCCAGCAGCCAAGTTGGACAGGGGGTGGTAGAGACCCAGTACTTC | TRBJ2-5 | TRBD1 | . | TRBV4-1